The 10 T cell receptor beta chains presented below share a single source sample, sequenced in a study of Graves' ophthalmopathy and Graves' hyperthyroidism. The sequenced template was RNA, covering the TCR beta CDR3 region. The authors performed first-round RT-PCR with HTBI primers and then a second-round multiplex PCR. From the multiplex PCR reads, TCRdb called clonotypes with MiXCR, one entry per CDR3 protein. The table shows 680,000 or so distinct CDR3 sequences, with over 20% occurring only once. The sample consisted of peripheral blood. These receptors all come from a woman aged 18-35 years with stable Graves' hyperthyroidism. Some clones in this sample may be carry-over from other donors' samples.

The rearrangement links TRBV28 to TRBJ1-3; the D gene is possibly TRBD1 (6 bases). CDR1 is MDHEN, CDR2 SYDVKM, per germline. This CDR3 comprises 17 residues. The V end was cut by 3 bases, the J end by 0 bases, with 15 bases between. This CDR3 is CASSFGGAGPSGNTIYF. For the CDR3, the DNA is TGTGCCAGCAGTTTTGGGGGGGCAGGGCCCTCTGGAAACACCATATATTTT.

This clonotype was found a few times. The V and J genes are TRBV28 and TRBJ1-5; D is perhaps TRBD1 (5 bases). Germline V CDR1 and CDR2: MDHEN, SYDVKM. V lost 2 bases, J lost 0 bases, and 8 bases lay in between. This CDR3 region has 15 residues. CDR3 region: CASSLGALSNQPQHF. CDR3 in DNA: TGTGCCAGCAGTTTAGGGGCGCTTAGCAATCAGCCCCAGCATTTT.

The chain joins TRBV6-1 to TRBJ2-7; no definite D call. This CDR3 has 14 amino acids. Trimming removed 7 bases from V and 0 bases from J, with 13 bases in between. Germline CDR1 MNHNS, CDR2 SASEGT. The CDR3 DNA follows: TGTGCCAGCACGAGTATGCCCAGCTCCTACGAGCAGTACTTC. It translates to CASTSMPSSYEQYF.

The CDR3 region is CASSEHAVGPGELFF. The DNA for the CDR3 is TGTGCCAGCAGTGAACACGCGGTGGGGCCCGGGGAGCTGTTTTTT. The chain couples TRBV2 to TRBJ2-2; tentative D call: TRBD1 (5 bases). Trimming stripped 2 bases from V and 6 bases from J, with 13 bases between. CDR3 length equals 15 residues. Germline assignment: CDR1 SNHLY and CDR2 FYNNEI.

The rearrangement joins TRBV7-8 to TRBJ2-2; D is perhaps TRBD1 (6 bases). Per germline, CDR1 SGHVS and CDR2 FQNEAQ. The V and J ends lost 5 bases and 6 bases respectively, with 16 bases between them. This CDR3 has 15 amino acids. DNA for the CDR3: TGTGCCAGCAGCCCCAGGGGCGGAGGATCCGGGGAGCTGTTTTTT. Translated: CASSPRGGGSGELFF.

In this sample, this clonotype turned up a few times. The genes are TRBV7-9 and TRBJ1-2, with a weak D call TRBD1 (5 bases). The CDR3 covers 13 residues. Germline-derived CDR1 and CDR2 are SEHNR and FQNEAQ (reference sequence). V was trimmed by 3 bases and J by 8 bases, leaving 13 bases between them. The CDR3 region is CASSFRDDRGYTF. The CDR3 region has the DNA TGTGCCAGCAGCTTCCGGGACGATAGGGGCTACACCTTC.

This chain connects TRBV15 to TRBJ1-5; 8 nucleotides line up with TRBD1. The germline V gene encodes CDR1 LNHNV and CDR2 YYDKDF (reference sequence). The length of the CDR3 is 19 residues. V lost 1 base to trimming and J lost 1 base; unmatched junction nucleotides: 12. For the CDR3, the DNA is TGTGCCACCAGCAGAGTCCCCTGGGACAGGATCAGAAGCAATCAGCCCCAGCATTTT. This encodes CATSRVPWDRIRSNQPQHF.

This clonotype appeared many times. The chain has TRBV27 and TRBJ2-7; 7 bases match TRBD1. The CDR3 length is 13 residues. V gave up 7 bases and J gave up 6 bases; unmatched junction bases: 9. Germline CDR1 MNHEY, CDR2 SMNVEV (reference sequence). The CDR3 reads CASTRRGRSEQYF. The CDR3, as DNA: TGTGCCAGCACCCGCAGGGGGAGATCCGAGCAGTACTTC.

This clonotype was counted between two and nine times. CDR3 in amino acids: CASSFPGNQPQHF. CDR3 sequence (DNA): TGTGCCAGCAGTTTTCCGGGGAATCAGCCCCAGCATTTT. The rearrangement joins TRBV12-3 or TRBV12-4 to TRBJ1-5; the D is unclear. The CDR3 has 13 residues. V was clipped by 3 bases and J by 4 bases, with 7 bases between them.

This clonotype has a handful of counts. The V call is TRBV6-1, the J call TRBJ1-1; the match to TRBD1 covers 7 bases. The germline gives CDR1 MNHNS, CDR2 SASEGT. V lost 2 bases to trimming and J lost 4 bases; unmatched junction nucleotides: 7. This CDR3 spans 15 amino acids. The CDR3 is CASSEKAGGSTEAFF. In DNA, the CDR3 is TGTGCCAGCAGTGAAAAAGCAGGGGGATCCACTGAAGCTTTCTTT.